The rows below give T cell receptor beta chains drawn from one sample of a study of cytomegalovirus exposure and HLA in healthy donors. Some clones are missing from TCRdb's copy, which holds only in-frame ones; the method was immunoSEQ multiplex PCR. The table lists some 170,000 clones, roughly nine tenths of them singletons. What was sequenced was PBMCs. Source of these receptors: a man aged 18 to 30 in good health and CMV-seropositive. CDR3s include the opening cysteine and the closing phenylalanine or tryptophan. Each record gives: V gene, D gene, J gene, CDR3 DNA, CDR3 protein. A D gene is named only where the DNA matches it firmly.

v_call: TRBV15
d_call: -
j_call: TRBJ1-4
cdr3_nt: TGTGCCACCAGAGGTGGTCGGAGGCCTAATGAAAAACTGTTTTTT
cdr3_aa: CATRGGRRPNEKLFF

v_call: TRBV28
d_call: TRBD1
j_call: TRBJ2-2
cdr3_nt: TGTGCCGGGCAGGACAGGGTTAACACCGGGGAGCTGTTTTTT
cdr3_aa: CAGQDRVNTGELFF

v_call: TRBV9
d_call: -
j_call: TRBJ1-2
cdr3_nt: TGTGCCAGCAGCGTACCCCAGGGAGGGGGAGAAGATGGCTACACCTTC
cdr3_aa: CASSVPQGGGEDGYTF

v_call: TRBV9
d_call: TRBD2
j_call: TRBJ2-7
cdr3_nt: TGTGCCAGCAGCGTAGGGTCTAGCGGGGCCTACGAGCAGTACTTC
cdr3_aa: CASSVGSSGAYEQYF

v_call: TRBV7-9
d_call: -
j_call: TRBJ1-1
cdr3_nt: TGTGCCAGCAGCTCTACCCGACAGGACGGATTGAAAGCTTTCTTT
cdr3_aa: CASSSTRQDGLKAFF

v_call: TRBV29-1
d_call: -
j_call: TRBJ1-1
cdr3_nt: TGCAGCGTTGAAACCCAGGTTCCAACTGAAGCTTTCTTT
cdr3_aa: CSVETQVPTEAFF

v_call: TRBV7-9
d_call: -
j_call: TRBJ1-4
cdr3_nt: TGTGCCACGAGTGCAACTAATGAAAAACTGTTTTTT
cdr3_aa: CATSATNEKLFF

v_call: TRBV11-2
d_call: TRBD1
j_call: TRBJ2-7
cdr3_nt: TGTGCCAGCAGCGGGACAGTTGACTACGAGCAGTACTTC
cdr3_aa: CASSGTVDYEQYF

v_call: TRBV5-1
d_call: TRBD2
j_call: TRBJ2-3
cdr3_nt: TGCGCCAGCAGCGACCCGGGGGGAAGGGATACGCAGTATTTT
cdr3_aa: CASSDPGGRDTQYF

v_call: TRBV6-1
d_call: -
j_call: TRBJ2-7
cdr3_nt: TGTGCCAGCAGTGACGTAGGACAGCAGACAGACTACGAGCAGTACTTC
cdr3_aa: CASSDVGQQTDYEQYF

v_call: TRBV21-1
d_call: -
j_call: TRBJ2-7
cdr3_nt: TGTGCCAGCATCCTAACTCGGCACAGGGCCAGCTCCTACGAGCAGTACTTC
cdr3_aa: CASILTRHRASSYEQYF

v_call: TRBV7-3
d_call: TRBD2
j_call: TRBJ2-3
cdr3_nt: TGTGCCAGCAGCTTAAGACTAGCGGCCACAGATACGCAGTATTTT
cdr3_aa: CASSLRLAATDTQYF

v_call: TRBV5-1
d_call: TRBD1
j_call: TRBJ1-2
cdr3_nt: TGCGCCAGCAGCTTTACGTCCAAAGTCGGAGCAGGGGGCGAGTTAAGCTATGGCTACACCTTC
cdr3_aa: CASSFTSKVGAGGELSYGYTF